A single sample gave rise to the 9 T cell receptor beta chains below, sequenced in a study of blood T cell repertoires in COVID-19. Sequenced by immunoSEQ multiplex PCR; TCRdb stores in-frame clones only, minus some. The sample has some 250,000 clones, about nine tenths seen once. Sequencing was done on a sample of PBMCs or T cells enriched from blood (not recorded which). These receptors all come from a man aged 18 to 30 who had recovered from COVID-19.

This clone was seen a single time. V and J are TRBV4-1 and TRBJ1-4; 7 nucleotides line up with TRBD1. Germline loops: CDR1 MGHRA, CDR2 YSYEKL. The CDR3 is made up of 18 amino acids. After removal of 2 bases from V and 8 bases from J, the junction contained 17 bases not matched to a gene. The CDR3 coding sequence is TGCGCCAGCAGCCAACCCCTCAGCCACAGGGGAGGCGGCGAAAAACTGTTTTTT. It translates to CASSQPLSHRGGGEKLFF.

V gene TRBV10-2 combines with J gene TRBJ2-5, with 7 bases lining up with TRBD1. Germline V gives CDR1 WSHSY, CDR2 SAAADI. The CDR3 consists of 14 residues. J was trimmed by 4 bases and V by 7 bases; bases with no gene match: 9. Here the CDR3 DNA reads TGCGCCAGCACCCTAGGGGGCAGGGTAGAGACCCAGTACTTC. Its protein product is CASTLGGRVETQYF.

This clone has just a few counts. The gene calls are TRBV14 and TRBJ2-7; TRBD1 aligns across 9 bases. Germline V gene data show CDR1 as SGHDN and CDR2 as FVKESK. V trimming: 6 bases; J trimming: 3 bases; junction bases outside the gene matches: 9. This CDR3 has 15 residues. CDR3 DNA sequence: TGTGCCAGCAGTCCCCCCATGACAGGGGGCTACGAGCAGTACTTC. The encoded protein is CASSPPMTGGYEQYF.

The J gene is TRBJ2-5, the V gene TRBV18; the match to TRBD2 covers 11 bases. The CDR3 runs to 19 residues. The germline V gene has CDR1 KGHSH and CDR2 LQKENI. Trimming at V came to 2 bases and at J to 0 bases, leaving 11 bases not matched to a gene. The DNA for the CDR3 is TGTGCCAGCTCACCAATCAGACTAGCGGGGTTAATGTACCAAGAGACCCAGTACTTC. Residues: CASSPIRLAGLMYQETQYF.

This chain joins TRBV5-1 and TRBJ2-2, with 7 bases identical to TRBD1. Germline loops: CDR1 SGHRS, CDR2 YFSETQ. J gave up 1 base and V 5 bases, and 2 bases lay outside the gene matches. This CDR3 is built from 14 residues. As DNA, the CDR3 is TGCGCCAGCAGACCAGGGGGGAACACCGGGGAGCTGTTTTTT. It specifies CASRPGGNTGELFF.

The chain joins TRBV11-3 to TRBJ2-1, with 9 bases that match TRBD2. From germline, CDR1 is SGHNT and CDR2 YENEEA. The CDR3 loop spans 15 amino acids. Germline trimming cut 5 bases from V and 1 base from J; bases unmatched to any gene: 3. The CDR3 sequence is CASSGSGRSYNEQFF. Here the CDR3 DNA reads TGTGCCAGCAGCGGAAGCGGGAGGTCCTACAATGAGCAGTTCTTC. The full variable domain, its missing parts supplied by reference TRBV11-3 and TRBJ2-1, is EAGVVQSPRYKIIEKKQPVAFWCNPISGHNTLYWYLQNLGQGPELLIRYENEEAVDDSQLPKDRFSAERLKGVDSTLKIQPAELGDSAVYLCASSGSGRSYNEQFFGPGTRLTVL.

This chain uses TRBV6-1 with TRBJ1-1; weak D call: TRBD1 (6 bases). The V gene's germline CDR1 is MNHNS and CDR2 SASEGT. V shed 3 bases and J shed 0 bases, with 11 bases lying between them. The CDR3 runs to 15 residues. This CDR3 is CASSDEGTMNTEAFF. The CDR3 DNA follows: TGTGCCAGCAGTGATGAGGGGACAATGAACACTGAAGCTTTCTTT.

This rearrangement joins TRBV10-3 to TRBJ2-1, with 7 bases aligning to TRBD2. The V and J ends lost 6 bases and 1 base, in that order; junction bases with no gene match: 12. CDR1 ENHRY and CDR2 SYGVKD come from the germline V gene. The length of the CDR3 is 17 residues. CDR3 in amino acids: CAISGLDELGSYNEQFF. CDR3 DNA sequence: TGTGCCATCAGCGGACTAGACGAGCTTGGGTCCTACAATGAGCAGTTCTTC.

This rearrangement joins TRBV28 to TRBJ2-7, with 12 bases lining up with TRBD2. With 5 bases clipped from V and 5 bases from J, the junction kept 13 bases outside the gene matches. The germline gives CDR1 MDHEN, CDR2 SYDVKM. This CDR3 is 17 amino acids long. The CDR3 DNA is TGTGCCAGCAGTAGAGCCTCTAGCGGGAGGGCCCTCCACGAGCAGTACTTC. Protein sequence: CASSRASSGRALHEQYF.